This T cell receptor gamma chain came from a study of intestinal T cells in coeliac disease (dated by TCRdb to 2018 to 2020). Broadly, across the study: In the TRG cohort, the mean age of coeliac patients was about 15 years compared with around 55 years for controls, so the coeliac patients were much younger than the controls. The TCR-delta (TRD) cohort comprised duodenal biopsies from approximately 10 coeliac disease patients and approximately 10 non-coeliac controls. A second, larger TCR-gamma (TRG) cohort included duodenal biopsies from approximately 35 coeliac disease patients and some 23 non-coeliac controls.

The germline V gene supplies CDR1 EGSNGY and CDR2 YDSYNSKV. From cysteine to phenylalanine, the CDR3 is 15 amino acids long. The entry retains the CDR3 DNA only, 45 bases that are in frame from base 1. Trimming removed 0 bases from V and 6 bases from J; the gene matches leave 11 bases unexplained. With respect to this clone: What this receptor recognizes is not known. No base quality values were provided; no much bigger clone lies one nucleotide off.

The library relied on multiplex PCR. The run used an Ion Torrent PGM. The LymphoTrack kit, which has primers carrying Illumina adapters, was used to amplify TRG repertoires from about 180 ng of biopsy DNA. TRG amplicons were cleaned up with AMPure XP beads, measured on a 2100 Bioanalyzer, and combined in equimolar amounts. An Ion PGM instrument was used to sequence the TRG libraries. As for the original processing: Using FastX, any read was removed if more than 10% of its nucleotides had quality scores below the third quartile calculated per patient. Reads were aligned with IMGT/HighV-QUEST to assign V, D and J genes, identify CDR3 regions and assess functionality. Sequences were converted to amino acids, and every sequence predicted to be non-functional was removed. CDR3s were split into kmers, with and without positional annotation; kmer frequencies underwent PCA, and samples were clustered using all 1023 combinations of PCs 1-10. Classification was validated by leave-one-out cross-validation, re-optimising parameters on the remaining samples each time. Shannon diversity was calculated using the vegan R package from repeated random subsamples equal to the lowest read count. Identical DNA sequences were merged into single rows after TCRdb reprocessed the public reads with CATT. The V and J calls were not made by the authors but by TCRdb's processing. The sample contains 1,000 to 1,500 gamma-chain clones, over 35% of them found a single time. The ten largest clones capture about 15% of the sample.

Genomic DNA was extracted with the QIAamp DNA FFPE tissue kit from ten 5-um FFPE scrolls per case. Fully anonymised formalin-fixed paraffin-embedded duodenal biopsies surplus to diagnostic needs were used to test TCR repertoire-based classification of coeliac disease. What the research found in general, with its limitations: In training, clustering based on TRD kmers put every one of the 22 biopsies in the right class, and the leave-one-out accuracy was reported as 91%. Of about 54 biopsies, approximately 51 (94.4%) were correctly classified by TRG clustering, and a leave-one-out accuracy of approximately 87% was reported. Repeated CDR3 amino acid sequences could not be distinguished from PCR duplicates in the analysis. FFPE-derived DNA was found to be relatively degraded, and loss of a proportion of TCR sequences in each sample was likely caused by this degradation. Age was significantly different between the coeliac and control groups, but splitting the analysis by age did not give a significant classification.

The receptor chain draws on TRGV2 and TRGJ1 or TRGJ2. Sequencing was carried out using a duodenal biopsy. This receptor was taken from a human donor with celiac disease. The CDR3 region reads CATWDGTRKSYKKLF. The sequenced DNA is TGTGCCACCTGGGACGGGACGCGTAAATCTTATAAGAAACTCTTT.